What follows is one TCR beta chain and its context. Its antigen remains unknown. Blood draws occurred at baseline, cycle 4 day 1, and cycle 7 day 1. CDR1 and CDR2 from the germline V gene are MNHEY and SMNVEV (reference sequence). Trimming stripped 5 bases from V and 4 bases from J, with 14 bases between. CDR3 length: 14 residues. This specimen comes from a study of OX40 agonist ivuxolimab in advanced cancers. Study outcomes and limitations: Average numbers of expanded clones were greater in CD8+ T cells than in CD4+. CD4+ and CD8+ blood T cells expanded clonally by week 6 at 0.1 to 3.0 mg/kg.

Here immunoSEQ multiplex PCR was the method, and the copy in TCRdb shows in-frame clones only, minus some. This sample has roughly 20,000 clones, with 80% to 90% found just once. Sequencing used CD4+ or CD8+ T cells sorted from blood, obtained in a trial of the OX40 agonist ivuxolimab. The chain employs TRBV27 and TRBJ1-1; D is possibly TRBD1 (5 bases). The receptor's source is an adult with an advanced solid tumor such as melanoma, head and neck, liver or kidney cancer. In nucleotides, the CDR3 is TGTGCCAGCAGTGCAACCCGGGGCGCCACTGAAGCTTTCTTT. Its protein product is CASSATRGATEAFF.